A selection of T cell receptor beta chains follows, all from one sample in a study of blood T cell repertoires in COVID-19. Libraries were prepared by immunoSEQ multiplex PCR; TCRdb keeps only in-frame clonotypes and omits some of them. The sample lists more than 30,000 clones, about 88% occurring once. The sample consisted of peripheral blood. These receptors came from a man aged 55 to 70 with active COVID-19. Each CDR3 is given with its conserved first and last residue. D genes are given only for firm matches. Only some rows state a clone size, as once, few, many or a class for expanded clones.

TRBV18	-	TRBD2	TRBJ2-2	CASSQAGGWTGELFF	TGTGCCAGCTCACAGGCGGGAGGTTGGACCGGGGAGCTGTTTTTT
TRBV19	once	-	TRBJ1-5	CASSVDRYNQPQHF	TGTGCCAGTAGTGTCGACAGGTACAATCAGCCCCAGCATTTT
TRBV11-1	-	-	TRBJ2-2	CASSPTGSSNRELFF	TGTGCCAGCAGCCCAACAGGGTCTAGCAACCGGGAGCTGTTTTTT
TRBV30	-	-	TRBJ1-1	CAWRLLASNTEAFF	TGTGCCTGGAGGTTACTAGCCTCGAACACTGAAGCTTTCTTT
TRBV21-1	-	-	TRBJ2-1	CASSKGLAGTPYSYNEQFF	TGTGCCAGCAGCAAAGGACTAGCGGGCACGCCTTACTCCTACAATGAGCAGTTCTTC
TRBV27	-	TRBD1	TRBJ2-2	CASHKKPGQINTGELFF	TGTGCCAGCCATAAAAAACCGGGACAGATAAACACCGGGGAGCTGTTTTTT
TRBV20-1	-	-	TRBJ1-1	CRLGEQAFF	TGCCGTCTTGGAGAGCAGGCTTTCTTT
TRBV27	-	TRBD2	TRBJ2-7	CASSLLGGRTYEQYF	TGTGCCAGCAGTTTATTGGGCGGGAGGACCTACGAGCAGTACTTC
TRBV5-8	-	TRBD2	TRBJ2-7	CASSLGLVETSEIYEQYF	TGTGCCAGCAGCTTGGGTCTGGTCGAGACTAGCGAAATTTACGAGCAGTACTTC
TRBV11-2	-	-	TRBJ2-7	CASSLEPGGRGEQYF	TGTGCCAGCAGCTTAGAGCCAGGCGGGCGTGGGGAGCAGTACTTC
TRBV5-5	once	TRBD2	TRBJ2-3	CASGRAITDTQYF	TGTGCCAGCGGGAGGGCCATCACAGATACGCAGTATTTT
TRBV27	-	-	TRBJ1-5	CASSLIAYRQPQHF	TGTGCCAGCAGTTTAATCGCCTATCGTCAGCCCCAGCATTTT
TRBV7-6	-	TRBD2	TRBJ2-1	CASSRTSGHNEQFF	TGTGCCAGCAGCCGAACTAGCGGACACAATGAGCAGTTCTTC
TRBV7-2	-	TRBD2	TRBJ2-7	CASSSSGLGYEQYF	TGTGCCAGCAGCTCCTCCGGACTAGGCTACGAGCAGTACTTC
TRBV7-6	-	TRBD2	TRBJ2-1	CASSSSGGYNEQFF	TGTGCCAGCAGCTCTAGCGGGGGCTACAATGAGCAGTTCTTC
TRBV15	-	-	TRBJ1-1	CATSRALRTAEAFF	TGTGCCACCAGCAGAGCCCTCAGAACAGCTGAAGCTTTCTTT
TRBV6-1	-	-	TRBJ1-3	CASSEQAGRDNSGNTIYF	TGTGCCAGCAGTGAACAGGCGGGAAGGGATAACTCTGGAAACACCATATATTTT
TRBV11-2	-	TRBD2	TRBJ2-3	CASSLWGTSGLRDTQYF	TGTGCCAGCAGCTTATGGGGGACTAGCGGACTTAGGGATACGCAGTATTTT
TRBV5-1	-	TRBD1	TRBJ1-5	CASSLEGTGALNQPQHF	TGCGCCAGCAGCTTGGAAGGGACAGGGGCCCTCAATCAGCCCCAGCATTTT
TRBV7-2	-	-	TRBJ2-7	CASSFNWADEQYF	TGTGCCAGCAGCTTCAATTGGGCCGACGAGCAGTACTTC
TRBV15	-	-	TRBJ2-1	CATSRGVAAAYNEQFF	TGTGCCACCAGCAGAGGCGTAGCGGCAGCCTACAATGAGCAGTTCTTC
TRBV6-6	-	-	TRBJ2-1	CASSYSMRYNEQFF	TGTGCCAGCAGTTACTCGATGCGGTACAATGAGCAGTTCTTC
TRBV30	-	-	TRBJ1-2	CAWSGDITGGYTF	TGTGCCTGGAGTGGAGATATTACAGGGGGCTACACCTTC
TRBV6-5	-	TRBD1	TRBJ2-1	CASEWDSSYNEQFF	TGTGCCAGCGAGTGGGACAGCTCCTACAATGAGCAGTTCTTC
TRBV11-2	-	-	TRBJ2-3	CASSRTAYRTDTQYF	TGTGCCAGCAGCCGGACTGCCTATCGCACAGATACGCAGTATTTT
TRBV4-3	-	-	TRBJ2-7	CASSPSDTGYEQYF	TGCGCCAGCAGCCCGTCGGACACCGGCTACGAGCAGTACTTC
TRBV28	-	-	TRBJ1-2	CASSFTGRGEGYTF	TGTGCCAGCAGCTTCACAGGCAGGGGAGAAGGCTACACCTTC
TRBV6-5	-	TRBD1	TRBJ2-7	CASSYSSGQREQYF	TGTGCCAGCAGTTACTCGTCGGGACAGAGGGAGCAGTACTTC
TRBV9	few	-	TRBJ2-3	CASSVGGGSTDTQYF	TGTGCCAGCAGCGTAGGTGGCGGGAGCACAGATACGCAGTATTTT
TRBV18	-	TRBD2	TRBJ2-1	CASSPSSGRLSYNEQFF	TGTGCCAGCTCACCAAGTAGCGGGAGGCTCTCCTACAATGAGCAGTTCTTC
TRBV6-5	once	TRBD1	TRBJ1-1	CASTKTGHTEAFF	TGTGCCAGCACAAAGACAGGGCACACTGAAGCTTTCTTT
TRBV4-1	once	-	TRBJ2-1	CASSRTPRPSVGHEQFF	TGCGCCAGCAGCCGGACCCCTAGGCCTAGCGTGGGCCATGAGCAGTTCTTC
TRBV6-5	-	TRBD1	TRBJ1-5	CASRGQINQPQHF	TGTGCCAGCAGGGGACAGATCAATCAGCCCCAGCATTTT
TRBV4-1	-	-	TRBJ2-2	CASSQSRGNTGELFF	TGCGCCAGCAGCCAATCTAGGGGGAACACCGGGGAGCTGTTTTTT
TRBV2	few	-	TRBJ1-5	CASSEAGDQPQHF	TGTGCCAGCAGTGAAGCCGGGGATCAGCCCCAGCATTTT
TRBV4-1	-	TRBD2	TRBJ2-7	CASSPSTSGRVYEQYF	TGCGCCAGCAGCCCATCAACTAGCGGGAGAGTCTACGAGCAGTACTTC
TRBV5-1	once	-	TRBJ1-2	CASTAGADSYTF	TGCGCCAGCACGGCAGGGGCCGATAGCTACACCTTC
TRBV27	-	-	TRBJ1-4	CASLDRRNEKLFF	TGTGCCAGCTTGGACAGACGGAATGAAAAACTGTTTTTT
TRBV19	-	TRBD2	TRBJ2-1	CASSTVGGRAANEQFF	TGTGCCAGTAGTACCGTCGGCGGGAGGGCCGCAAATGAGCAGTTCTTC